This T cell receptor (beta chain) was recorded in a study of shared clonotypes between healthy human individuals (dated by TCRdb to about 2020). Background on the whole study: The cohort comprised a couple of women and three men aged 18 to 49 years. Blood TCR repertoires of several healthy adults were deeply sequenced to estimate repertoire size and the extent of clonotype sharing between individuals. For each donor, three plates each were used for CD4 naive and CD4 memory, two plates were used for CD8 naive, and one plate was used for CD8 memory. Each donor's leukapheresis produced roughly between about 0.8 and 10 billion PBMCs. To increase sequencing depth and limit assay-specific biases, TCR repertoire library preparation and sequencing were carried out by different laboratories using diverse techniques.

Trimming leaves V shorter by 6 bases and J shorter by 1 base, with the junction holding 2 bases beyond the gene matches. Inclusive of the bounding cysteine and phenylalanine, the CDR3 is 14 residues long. Of all the DNA, just the CDR3 is kept, 42 bases in frame from base 1. CDR1 and CDR2 are drawn from the germline V gene (reference sequence): LNHDA, SQIVND. TCR CDR3 regions were amplified from genomic DNA by multiplex PCR using the deep immunoSEQ assay. Extracted genomic DNA from each cell subset was distributed evenly across all wells of several immunoSEQ 96-well plates, and each plate was treated as a replicate. For sorted subsets, each replicate PCR was loaded with 200 ng genomic DNA, equivalent to some 31,000 T cell genomes. Purified libraries were quantified with a Qubit 3.0 fluorometer, sized on a Bioanalyzer 2100, and re-quantified with the KAPA Library Quantification kit. A separate single-read 150-cycle Illumina NextSeq 550 flow cell was used to sequence each immunoSEQ 96-well plate. On the study's bioinformatics: The immunoSEQ output contained only junctional sequences without quality scores, so filtering could not match that applied to full-length reads. To assign V/J genes and CDR3, sequences were annotated using PyIR, a Python wrapper for IgBLAST v1.9, with IMGT germline references. Reads with weak V/J assignments (E-value above 1e-6), missing CDR3, stop codons, out-of-frame junctions, or ambiguous translated residues were removed. V3J clonotypes were defined as sequences sharing the same inferred V gene, J gene, and CDR3 amino acid sequence. The percentage overlap between two repertoires was calculated by dividing the number of shared unique clonotypes by the size of the smaller repertoire. Three approaches were used to assess repertoire richness: RTK rarefaction, the Chao1 estimator, and Recon v2.1 estimates of unobserved clonotypes. For all TCRbeta clonotypes obtained by the gDNA method from four donors, generation probabilities were computed with OLGA. TCRdb holds this immuneACCESS table with in-frame rearrangements only. Some clones are missing; in checked studies, unresolved V genes explain under half, and the rest has no known cause. The V and J calls and the clone size are those of that table, but D and trimming were determined from the DNA. This sample gives 230,000 or so clones in total; about 69% of them show up just once. Over 8.5% of the sample belongs to the ten largest clones.

Healthy HIV-negative adults with no recently reported acute infections or vaccinations were included as donors. Only Caucasian adults living in Nashville, Tennessee, USA were represented among the donors. Magnetic negative selection was used to enrich CD4+ T cells, after which naive cells were positively selected on CD45RA and the negative fraction became the memory subset. Blood was obtained by leukapheresis, after which PBMCs were separated by Ficoll-Histopaque density gradient centrifugation and cryopreserved in liquid nitrogen vapor phase. Analytical flow cytometry was used to check the purity and quantity of every magnetically sorted T cell population. Genomic DNA was isolated from every sorted fraction and measured by UV absorbance on a Nanodrop 2000c. The paper's findings and limits, for the study overall: Across four donors, roughly 5.1% of naive CD4, roughly 3.5% of naive CD8, under 2.5% of memory CD4, and approximately 0.4% of memory CD8 clonotypes were shared. Based on pairwise subsampling, the degree of clonotype sharing among donors was expected to be affected by sequencing depth. Estimated clonotype richness was generally larger for naive than for memory subsets. Because the study included only a small number of donors, the genetic and exposure-history diversity represented was limited. Incomplete sequencing was indicated by rarefaction of sorted-subset datasets, despite the large sequencing depth. Sampling was restricted to blood, and TCR repertoires in tissue are likely to differ from TCR repertoires in blood. Higher generation probabilities were observed for clonotypes shared by all four sorted-subset donors than for non-shared clonotypes.

Points on this clone: The antigen this receptor binds is unknown. Per-nucleotide qualities are absent, and no much larger clonotype sits a single base away.

This receptor was obtained from a man aged 30-40 years in good health. This sequence uses TRBV19 and TRBJ2-5, with 10 bases in between that match TRBD1. The sample comprised memory CD4+ T cells sorted from blood. In light of the paper, this sample's cell subset or site label describes: CD45RA-negative fraction. The bases read TGTGCCAGTAGCGGGACAGGGGCCCAAGAGACCCAGTACTTC. Its product reads: CASSGTGAQETQYF.